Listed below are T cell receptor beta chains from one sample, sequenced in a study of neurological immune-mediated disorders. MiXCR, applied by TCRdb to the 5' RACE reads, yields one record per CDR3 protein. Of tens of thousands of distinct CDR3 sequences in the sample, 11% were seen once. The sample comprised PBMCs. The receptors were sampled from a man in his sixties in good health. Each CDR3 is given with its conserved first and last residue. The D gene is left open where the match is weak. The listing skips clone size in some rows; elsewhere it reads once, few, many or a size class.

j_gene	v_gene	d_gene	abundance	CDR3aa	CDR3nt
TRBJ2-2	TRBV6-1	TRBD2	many	CASSSTPDLRRGAGELFF	TGTGCCAGCAGCTCAACCCCGGACCTCCGGCGGGGGGCCGGGGAGCTGTTTTTT
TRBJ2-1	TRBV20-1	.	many	CSAPTRQGSNEQFF	TGCAGTGCCCCGACTCGACAAGGGTCCAATGAGCAGTTCTTC
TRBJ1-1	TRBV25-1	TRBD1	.	CASSEFPGQGEAFF	TGTGCCAGCAGTGAATTCCCGGGACAGGGGGAAGCTTTCTTT
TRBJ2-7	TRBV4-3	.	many	CASSQDRDWIYEQYF	TGCGCCAGCAGCCAGGACCGGGACTGGATTTACGAGCAGTACTTC
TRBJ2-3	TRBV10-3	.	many	CAISGGRGAGDTQYF	TGTGCCATCAGTGGGGGCCGGGGGGCAGGAGATACGCAGTATTTT
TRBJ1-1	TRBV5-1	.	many	CASSLVAGVPEAFF	TGCGCCAGCAGCTTGGTAGCAGGGGTCCCTGAAGCTTTCTTT
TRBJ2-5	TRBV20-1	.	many	CSAENRARETQYF	TGCAGTGCGGAGAACAGGGCCCGGGAGACCCAGTACTTC
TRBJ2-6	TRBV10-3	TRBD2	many	CAISDQRGFHSGANVLTF	TGTGCCATCAGCGACCAGCGGGGCTTCCACTCTGGGGCCAACGTCCTGACTTTC
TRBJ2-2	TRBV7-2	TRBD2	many	CASLQAGGLTGELFF	TGTGCCAGCCTACAAGCGGGGGGTCTCACCGGGGAGCTGTTTTTT
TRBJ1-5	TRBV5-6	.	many	CASSRRGFYGNQPQHF	TGTGCCAGCAGCCGGAGAGGGTTTTACGGCAATCAGCCCCAGCATTTT
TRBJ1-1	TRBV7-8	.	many	CASSSVMNTEAFF	TGTGCCAGCAGCTCAGTTATGAACACTGAAGCTTTCTTT
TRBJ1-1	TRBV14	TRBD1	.	CASSQAILTGAAFF	TGTGCCAGCAGCCAAGCGATCCTTACAGGGGCAGCTTTCTTT
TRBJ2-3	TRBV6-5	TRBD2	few	CASSYQPGLAADTQYF	TGTGCCAGCAGTTACCAACCGGGACTAGCGGCAGATACGCAGTATTTT
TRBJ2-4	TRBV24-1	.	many	CATSHPTKNIQYF	TGTGCCACGTCTCATCCAACCAAAAACATTCAGTACTTC
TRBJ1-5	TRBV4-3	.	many	CASSQDLAGLGHQPQHF	TGCGCCAGCAGCCAAGACCTGGCGGGGCTGGGGCATCAGCCCCAGCATTTT
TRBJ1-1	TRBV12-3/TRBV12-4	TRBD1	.	CASSPGQGFNTEAFF	TGTGCCAGCAGTCCGGGACAGGGATTTAACACTGAAGCTTTCTTT
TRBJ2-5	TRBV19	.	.	CASRSLGSPEETQYF	TGTGCCAGCCGTAGCCTGGGATCTCCGGAGGAGACCCAGTACTTC
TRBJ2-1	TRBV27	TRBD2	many	CASIGASGGPRGEQFF	TGTGCCAGCATCGGAGCCAGCGGGGGCCCACGGGGTGAGCAGTTCTTC
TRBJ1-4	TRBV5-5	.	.	CASSLGAEATNEKLFF	TGTGCCAGCAGCTTGGGGGCAGAAGCAACTAATGAAAAACTGTTTTTT
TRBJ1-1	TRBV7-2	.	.	CASSSQGWGAFF	TGTGCCAGCAGTTCGCAAGGGTGGGGGGCTTTCTTT
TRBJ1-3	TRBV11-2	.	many	CASSLARGSGNTIYF	TGTGCCAGCAGCCTTGCGAGGGGCTCTGGAAACACCATATATTTT
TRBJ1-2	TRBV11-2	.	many	CASVLPANYGYTF	TGTGCCAGCGTCCTCCCCGCTAACTATGGCTACACCTTC
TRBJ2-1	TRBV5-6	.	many	CASSFRFNEQFF	TGTGCCAGCAGCTTCCGGTTCAATGAGCAGTTCTTC
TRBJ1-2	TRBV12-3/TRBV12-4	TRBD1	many	CASSLPSGTVYGYTF	TGTGCCAGCAGTTTACCGTCTGGGACAGTGTATGGCTACACCTTC
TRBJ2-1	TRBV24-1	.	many	CATRDSGGEYNEQFF	TGTGCCACCAGAGACTCGGGCGGGGAGTACAATGAGCAGTTCTTC